The entry that follows covers one T cell receptor (beta chain) sequence. What antigen it recognizes has not been identified. Within one base of it there is no much larger clone, and no base qualities were kept. The source of the sample is a study of CD8 T cells in Susac syndrome (dated by TCRdb to about 2019). For context, the study as a whole: Whether CD8+ T cell activation and differentiation in Susac syndrome was antigen driven was tested using repertoire sequencing.

CDR1 and CDR2, per the germline V gene, are SGHRS and YFSETQ. Its CDR3 holds 14 amino acids, cysteine through phenylalanine. Only CDR3 DNA is held: 42 bases, read in frame from base 1. V sheds 2 bases and J sheds 1 base, leaving 9 bases between their ends. High-throughput TCR beta sequencing profiled peripheral blood CD8+ and CD4+ T cells from healthy donors, Susac syndrome patients and multiple sclerosis patients. Multiple sclerosis controls were treatment-naive patients with stable or active relapsing-remitting disease fulfilling revised McDonald criteria. Bulk CD8+ and CD4+ T cells were purified by magnetic negative isolation, whereas CD8+ TEMRA cells were enriched by FACS. Blood was drawn into EDTA tubes, processed within 24 hours, and PBMCs were isolated by density gradient centrifugation. PBMCs intended for TCR sequencing were cryopreserved in liquid nitrogen and were subsequently thawed in a 37 degrees C water bath. Purity of sorted or isolated CD4+, CD8+ and CD8+ TEMRA cells was at least 90%.

Results the study describes overall, beyond this receptor: The number of individuals in the TCR sequencing and HLA analysis was acknowledged as relatively small.

RNA was extracted with the RNeasy kit and about 0.5 to 1 ug was reverse transcribed using random hexamers. The immunoSEQ multiplex PCR assay, which covers 54 Vbeta and 13 Jbeta segments, was used to amplify TCR beta CDR3 regions. PCR amplification bias was corrected using a synthetic template baseline for primer optimization and computational correction. For the original study's pipeline: Reads were annotated to V, D and J genes according to IMGT and were analyzed with immunoSEQ Analyzer, with only productive sequences retained. Clonality was computed as one minus Shannon entropy normalized by log2 of the number of productive unique sequences. For each patient and control, public and private clones were evaluated among the 100 most prevalent clones. Clones were defined as Susac-specific if absent from the healthy and MS cohorts, from around 1,100 published viral clones and from other ImmuneACCESS disease sequences. The raw public data were reprocessed by TCRdb itself: fastp quality trimming at Q25, MiXCR clonotype calling, in-frame beta chains only. A single entry per CDR3 protein holds the most common genes and DNA from its merged rows. For this entry, the V and J calls and clone size follow TCRdb and not the study's own pipeline. For this sample the table gives 200,000 or so distinct CDR3 sequences, of which nearly 95% were detected only once. The leading ten clones occupy 0.093% of the sample.

The sequenced sample consisted of CD4+ T cells from PBMCs. Recombination linked TRBV5-1 to TRBJ1-1; confidence is insufficient to name the D gene. The receptor was isolated from a human donor with multiple sclerosis. CDR3 loop: CASSFLAENTEAFF. The nucleotide sequence reads as follows: TGCGCCAGCAGCTTCTTGGCCGAGAACACTGAAGCTTTCTTT. Beyond the CDR3, the reference TRBV5-1 and TRBJ1-1 genes provide the residues; the full variable domain reads: KAGVTQTPRYLIKTRGQQVTLSCSPISGHRSVSWYQQTPGQGLQFLFEYFSETQRNKGNFPGRFSGRQFSNSRSEMNVSTLELGDSALYLCASSFLAENTEAFFGQGTRLTVV.